This T cell receptor (beta chain) was captured in a study of blood T cell repertoires in COVID-19. In the authors' methods: Amplification with reference gene primers provided the estimates of nucleated cell counts. Assay: immunoSEQ multiplex PCR; the TCRdb copy retains only in-frame clones and omits some. That table gives V, J and clone size, and the DNA gave D and trimming. Here the sample spans under 200,000 clones, about 82% being singletons. This CDR3 is 14 amino acids long. CDR1 and CDR2 from the germline V gene are MGHRA and YSYEKL. The ends were cut back, 0 bases at V and 8 bases at J, with 10 bases in the middle.

Sequenced sample: peripheral blood. The J gene is TRBJ2-2, the V gene TRBV4-1; maybe TRBD1 (5 bases). This clonotype was obtained from a man in his 70s with active or convalescent COVID-19. This CDR3 is CASSQETVLGELFF. DNA of the CDR3: TGCGCCAGCAGCCAAGAGACAGTTTTGGGGGAGCTGTTTTTT.